Following are 9 T cell receptor beta chains from one sample sequenced in a study of cytomegalovirus exposure and HLA in healthy donors. Amplification used 60 Vbeta primers and 13 Jbeta primers. The assay was immunoSEQ multiplex PCR, and TCRdb's table has in-frame clones only and misses some. Among 93,000 or so clones listed, roughly 77% were seen once. The sequenced sample was PBMCs. Every receptor here comes from a young woman in good health and CMV-seropositive.

V is TRBV9 and J is TRBJ1-4, with D perhaps TRBD1 (5 bases). Trimming removed 2 bases from V and 4 bases from J, with 6 bases in between. The CDR3 has 13 residues. Germline CDR1 SGDLS, CDR2 YYNGEE. The CDR3 sequence: CASSVGHNEKLFF. In nucleotides, the CDR3 is TGTGCCAGCAGCGTTGGACATAATGAAAAACTGTTTTTT.

The gene calls are TRBV19 and TRBJ1-1, with D unresolved. Trimming cost V 5 bases and J 8 bases, with 15 bases left between them. Germline V gene lookup returns CDR1 LNHDA and CDR2 SQIVND (reference sequence). CDR3 length equals 13 residues. This CDR3 is CASSAAGILEAFF. CDR3 bases: TGTGCCAGTAGTGCCGCAGGCATTTTGGAAGCTTTCTTT.

The CDR3 sequence is CASRPGGQETQYF. The CDR3 bases are TGTGCCAGCAGACCAGGGGGGCAAGAGACCCAGTACTTC. The rearrangement uses TRBV6-5 and TRBJ2-5, with D possibly being TRBD1 (7 bases). The germline V and J ends were trimmed by 6 bases and 2 bases, with 10 bases remaining between them. The germline CDR1 and CDR2 sequences are MNHEY and SVGAGI. The length of the CDR3 is 13 residues.

A single count supports this clone. The chain couples TRBV7-2 to TRBJ2-3, with 9 nucleotides matching TRBD2. J was trimmed by 2 bases and V by 1 base; bases with no gene match: 4. CDR3 length: 16 amino acids. CDR1 is SGHTA, CDR2 FQGNSA, per germline. The CDR3 loop reads CASSLGLAGPTDTQYF. The CDR3 coding sequence is TGTGCCAGCAGCTTAGGGCTAGCGGGGCCCACAGATACGCAGTATTTT.

For the CDR3, the DNA is TGTGCCAGCAGCTTGGGGGCGCACTACGAGCAGTACTTC. This encodes CASSLGAHYEQYF. This chain connects TRBV5-6 to TRBJ2-7; D is uncertain. CDR1 is SGHDT, CDR2 YYEEEE, per germline. The length of the CDR3 is 13 residues. V lost 0 bases to trimming and J lost 3 bases, with 7 bases between them.

The rearrangement uses TRBV7-3 and TRBJ2-3; 11 bases match TRBD2. Per the germline V gene, CDR1 is SGHTA and CDR2 is FQGTGA. This CDR3 comprises 15 residues. Trimming removed 3 bases from V and 7 bases from J; junction bases left unmatched: 6. DNA of the CDR3: TGTGCCAGCAGCTTTAGCGGGAGGGCCCCGAATACGCAGTATTTT. It encodes CASSFSGRAPNTQYF.

The chain has TRBV27 and TRBJ2-7; D perhaps matches TRBD2 (6 bases). Germline lookup yields CDR1 MNHEY and CDR2 SMNVEV (reference sequence). This CDR3 is 13 amino acids long. Trimming cost V 3 bases and J 11 bases, with 17 bases left between them. Written as DNA, the CDR3 is TGTGCCAGCAGTTTTTCGCGGGGTACGGTGGAGTACTTC. It specifies CASSFSRGTVEYF.

The V gene is TRBV5-1, the J gene TRBJ2-7; 12 bases align to TRBD1. Germline CDR1 is SGHRS and CDR2 is YFSETQ. This CDR3 spans 15 amino acids. J was trimmed by 4 bases and V by 4 bases; bases with no gene match: 6. CDR3 amino acids: CASSRGTGGMYEQYF. CDR3 DNA sequence: TGCGCCAGCAGCAGAGGGACAGGGGGCATGTACGAGCAGTACTTC. The full variable domain, rest sourced from reference TRBV5-1 and TRBJ2-7, is KAGVTQTPRYLIKTRGQQVTLSCSPISGHRSVSWYQQTPGQGLQFLFEYFSETQRNKGNFPGRFSGRQFSNSRSEMNVSTLELGDSALYLCASSRGTGGMYEQYFGPGTRLTVT.

This chain links TRBV7-8 with TRBJ1-5; D uncertain. This CDR3 spans 15 amino acids. V was cut by 1 base and J by 1 base, with 8 bases left in between. Germline lookup yields CDR1 SGHVS and CDR2 FQNEAQ. The CDR3 loop is CASSLELLSNQPQHF. In DNA, the CDR3 is TGTGCCAGCAGCTTAGAGCTCTTGAGCAATCAGCCCCAGCATTTT.